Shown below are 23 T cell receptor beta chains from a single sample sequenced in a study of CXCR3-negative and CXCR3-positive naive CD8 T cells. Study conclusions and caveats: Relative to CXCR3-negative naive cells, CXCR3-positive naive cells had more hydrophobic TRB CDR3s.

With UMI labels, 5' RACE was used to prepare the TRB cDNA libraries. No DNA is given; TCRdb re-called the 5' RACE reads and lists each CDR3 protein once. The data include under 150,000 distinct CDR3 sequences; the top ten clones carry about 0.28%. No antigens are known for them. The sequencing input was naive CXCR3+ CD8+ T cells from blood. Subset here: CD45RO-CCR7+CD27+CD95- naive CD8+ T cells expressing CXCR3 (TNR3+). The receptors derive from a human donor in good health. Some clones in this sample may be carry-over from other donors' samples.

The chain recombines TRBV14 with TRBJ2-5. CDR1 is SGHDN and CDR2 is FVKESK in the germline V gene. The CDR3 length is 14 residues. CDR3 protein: CASSHLLVQETQYF.

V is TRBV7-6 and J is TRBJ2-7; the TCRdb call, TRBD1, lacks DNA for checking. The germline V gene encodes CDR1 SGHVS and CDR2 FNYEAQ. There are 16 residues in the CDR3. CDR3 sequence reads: CASSPTGSRVPYEQYF.

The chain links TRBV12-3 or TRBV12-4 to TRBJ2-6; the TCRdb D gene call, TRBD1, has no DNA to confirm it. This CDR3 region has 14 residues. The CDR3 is CASSSGVGANVLTF.

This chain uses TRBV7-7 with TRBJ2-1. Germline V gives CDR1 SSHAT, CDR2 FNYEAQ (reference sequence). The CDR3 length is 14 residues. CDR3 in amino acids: CASSRFLGDREQFF.

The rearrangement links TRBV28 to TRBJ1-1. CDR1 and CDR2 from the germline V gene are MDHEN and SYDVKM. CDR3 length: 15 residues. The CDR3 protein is CASNFGTNMNTEAFF.

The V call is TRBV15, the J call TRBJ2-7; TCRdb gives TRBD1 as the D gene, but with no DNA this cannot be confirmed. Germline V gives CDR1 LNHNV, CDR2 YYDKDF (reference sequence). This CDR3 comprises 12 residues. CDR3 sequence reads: CATGTGVSEQYF.

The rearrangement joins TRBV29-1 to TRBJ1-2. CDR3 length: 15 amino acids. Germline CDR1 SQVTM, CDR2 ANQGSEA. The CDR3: CSVEESSEEENGYTF. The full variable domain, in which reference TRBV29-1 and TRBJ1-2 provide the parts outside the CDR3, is SAVISQKPSRDICQRGTSLTIQCQVDSQVTMMFWYRQQPGQSLTLIATANQGSEATYESGFVIDKFPISRPNLTFSTLTVSNMSPEDSSIYLCSVEESSEEENGYTFGSGTRLTVV.

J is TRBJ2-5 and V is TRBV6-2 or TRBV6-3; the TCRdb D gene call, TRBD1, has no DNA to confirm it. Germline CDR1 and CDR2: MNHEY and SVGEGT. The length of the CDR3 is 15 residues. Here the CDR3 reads CASSSIERGKETQYF.

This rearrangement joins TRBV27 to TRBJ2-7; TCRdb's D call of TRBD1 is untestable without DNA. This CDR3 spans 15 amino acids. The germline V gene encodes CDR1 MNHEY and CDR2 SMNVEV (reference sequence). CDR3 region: CASSFGTGVTYEQYF.

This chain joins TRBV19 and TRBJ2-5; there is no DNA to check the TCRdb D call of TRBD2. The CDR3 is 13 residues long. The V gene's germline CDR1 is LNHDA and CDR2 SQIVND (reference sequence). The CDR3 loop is CATPPVRQETQYF. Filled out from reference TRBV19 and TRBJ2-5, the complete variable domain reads DGGITQSPKYLFRKEGQNVTLSCEQNLNHDAMYWYRQDPGQGLRLIYYSQIVNDFQKGDIAEGYSVSREKKESFPLTVTSAQKNPTAFYLCATPPVRQETQYFGPGTRLLVL.

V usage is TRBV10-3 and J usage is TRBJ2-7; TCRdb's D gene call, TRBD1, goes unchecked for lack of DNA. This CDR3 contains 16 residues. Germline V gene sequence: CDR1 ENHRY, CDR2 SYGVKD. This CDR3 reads CAISESRDKLYYEQYF.

The CDR3 region is CAWSDGPNQPQHF. The rearrangement joins TRBV30 to TRBJ1-5. From germline, CDR1 is GTSNPN and CDR2 SVGIG (reference sequence). This CDR3 has 13 residues.

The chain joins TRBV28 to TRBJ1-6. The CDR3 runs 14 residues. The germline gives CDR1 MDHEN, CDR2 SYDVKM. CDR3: CASMERRGLAPLHF.

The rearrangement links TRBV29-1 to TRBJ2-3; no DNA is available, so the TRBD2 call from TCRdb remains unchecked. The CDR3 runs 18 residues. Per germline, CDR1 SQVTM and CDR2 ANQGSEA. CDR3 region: CSVEYYFMGGGRQDTQYF.

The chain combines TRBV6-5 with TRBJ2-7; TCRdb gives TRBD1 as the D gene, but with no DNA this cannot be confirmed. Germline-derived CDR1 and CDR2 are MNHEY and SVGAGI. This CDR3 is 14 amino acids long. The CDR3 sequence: CASSYVRDGYEQYF.

The CDR3 reads CASSQTGNYDTQYF. This chain joins TRBV14 and TRBJ2-3; no DNA is available, so the TRBD1 call from TCRdb remains unchecked. The CDR3 runs 14 residues. CDR1 and CDR2 (germline): SGHDN, FVKESK. Complete variable domain (other parts from reference TRBV14 and TRBJ2-3): EAGVTQFPSHSVIEKGQTVTLRCDPISGHDNLYWYRRVMGKEIKFLLHFVKESKQDESGMPNNRFLAERTGGTYSTLKVQPAELEDSGVYFCASSQTGNYDTQYFGPGTRLTVL.

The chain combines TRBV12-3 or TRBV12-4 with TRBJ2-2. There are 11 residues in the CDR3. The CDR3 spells CASSFNGELFF.

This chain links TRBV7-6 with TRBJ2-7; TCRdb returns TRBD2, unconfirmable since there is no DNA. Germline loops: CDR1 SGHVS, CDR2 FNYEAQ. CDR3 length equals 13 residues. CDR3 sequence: CASSKSGSPEQYF.

The chain's CDR3 is CASSLDRPDTQYF. The chain couples TRBV5-5 to TRBJ2-3. This CDR3 region has 13 residues. Germline V CDR1 and CDR2: SGHKS, YYEKEE (reference sequence).

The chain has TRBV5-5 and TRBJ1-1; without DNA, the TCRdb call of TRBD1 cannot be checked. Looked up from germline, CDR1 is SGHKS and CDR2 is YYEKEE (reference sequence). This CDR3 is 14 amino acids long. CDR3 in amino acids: CASSPKNAPTEAFF.

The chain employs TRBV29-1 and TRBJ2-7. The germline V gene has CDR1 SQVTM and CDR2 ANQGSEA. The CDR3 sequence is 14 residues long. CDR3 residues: CSVVLTEYTYEQYF.

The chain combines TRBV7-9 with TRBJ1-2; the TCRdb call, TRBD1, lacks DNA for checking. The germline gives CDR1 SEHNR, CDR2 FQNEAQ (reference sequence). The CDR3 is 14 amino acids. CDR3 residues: CASSLGGRGNGYTF.

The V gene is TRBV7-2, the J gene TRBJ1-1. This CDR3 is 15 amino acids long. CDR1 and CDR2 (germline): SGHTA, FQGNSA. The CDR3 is CASSLIGYRNTEAFF.